These T cell receptor beta chains were read from a single sample in a study of cytomegalovirus exposure and HLA in healthy donors. Clones were read by immunoSEQ multiplex PCR, and TCRdb kept only the in-frame ones, dropping some. The sample lists roughly 160,000 clones; about 80% were seen once. Material: PBMCs. The receptors derive from a man aged 35-49 years in good health and CMV-seronegative. Both conserved end residues are part of each CDR3. Each record gives: J gene, D gene, V gene, clone size, CDR3 DNA, CDR3 protein. D genes are given only for firm matches. Clone size is stated in some rows and not others, as once, few, many or a class when expanded.

j_gene: TRBJ1-4
d_gene: .
v_gene: TRBV5-6
abundance: .
CDR3nt: TGTGCCAGCAGCCCCACAGGGATTAATGAAAAACTGTTTTTT
CDR3aa: CASSPTGINEKLFF

j_gene: TRBJ2-1
d_gene: TRBD2
v_gene: TRBV5-5
abundance: few
CDR3nt: TGTGCCAGCAGCTCATACCTCGGTTCGGCGGGAGCCCAAGACAATGAGCAGTTCTTC
CDR3aa: CASSSYLGSAGAQDNEQFF

j_gene: TRBJ1-5
d_gene: .
v_gene: TRBV4-1
abundance: .
CDR3nt: TGCGCCAGCAGCCACTGGACAGTTTGGAACACAAATCAGCCCCAGCATTTT
CDR3aa: CASSHWTVWNTNQPQHF

j_gene: TRBJ2-2
d_gene: .
v_gene: TRBV21-1
abundance: .
CDR3nt: TGTGCCAGCAGCAAAGTGCGGACAGGGGTGGGCACCGGGGAGCTGTTTTTT
CDR3aa: CASSKVRTGVGTGELFF

j_gene: TRBJ1-2
d_gene: .
v_gene: TRBV7-9
abundance: .
CDR3nt: TGTTCCAGCAGCTTATCCGCGACAAATAACTATGGCTACACCTTC
CDR3aa: CSSSLSATNNYGYTF

j_gene: TRBJ1-1
d_gene: .
v_gene: TRBV7-9
abundance: .
CDR3nt: TGTGCCAGCAGCTTAGCGCAGTTAAGGGACACCAAGATGAACACTGAAGCTTTCTTT
CDR3aa: CASSLAQLRDTKMNTEAFF

j_gene: TRBJ2-7
d_gene: TRBD1
v_gene: TRBV6-1
abundance: once
CDR3nt: TGTGCCAGCAGTCTACGGGACAGTACCTACGAGCAGTACTTC
CDR3aa: CASSLRDSTYEQYF

j_gene: TRBJ2-7
d_gene: TRBD2
v_gene: TRBV4-2
abundance: .
CDR3nt: TGTGCCAGCAGCCAAGGGAGGGCTAGCGGGAGATGGGAGCAGTACTTC
CDR3aa: CASSQGRASGRWEQYF

j_gene: TRBJ2-1
d_gene: .
v_gene: TRBV19
abundance: .
CDR3nt: TGTGCCAGTAGTATAGATTCCCCGGGTCGGATGGGGCAGTTCTTC
CDR3aa: CASSIDSPGRMGQFF

j_gene: TRBJ2-3
d_gene: .
v_gene: TRBV18
abundance: .
CDR3nt: TGTGCCAGCTCACCACGTAGCGGTGCCACAGATACGCAGTATTTT
CDR3aa: CASSPRSGATDTQYF

j_gene: TRBJ2-1
d_gene: .
v_gene: TRBV18
abundance: few
CDR3nt: TGTGCCAGCTCACGGGGACTTGACAGTAACTACAATGAGCAGTTCTTC
CDR3aa: CASSRGLDSNYNEQFF

j_gene: TRBJ2-1
d_gene: .
v_gene: TRBV7-7
abundance: .
CDR3nt: TGTGCTAGCAGCGAACTAGCTGTCAATGAGCAGTTCTTC
CDR3aa: CASSELAVNEQFF

j_gene: TRBJ1-2
d_gene: TRBD1
v_gene: TRBV27
abundance: .
CDR3nt: TGTGCCAGCAAGGGACAGGCCTATGGCTACACCTTC
CDR3aa: CASKGQAYGYTF

j_gene: TRBJ2-1
d_gene: .
v_gene: TRBV19
abundance: .
CDR3nt: TGTGCCAGTAGTAACTTGGGGGGAAATGAGCAGTTCTTC
CDR3aa: CASSNLGGNEQFF

j_gene: TRBJ2-7
d_gene: .
v_gene: TRBV6-1
abundance: .
CDR3nt: TGTGCCAGCAGCCACTCCGTAGCCTACGAGCAGTACTTC
CDR3aa: CASSHSVAYEQYF

j_gene: TRBJ2-5
d_gene: .
v_gene: TRBV27
abundance: .
CDR3nt: TGTGCCAGCAGTTTAGGTGGGGGCGCGGCTCAAGAGACCCAGTACTTC
CDR3aa: CASSLGGGAAQETQYF

j_gene: TRBJ2-3
d_gene: TRBD1
v_gene: TRBV28
abundance: .
CDR3nt: TGTGCCAGCCCACCCCACCCGGGACAGATGTCTAGCACAGATACGCAGTATTTT
CDR3aa: CASPPHPGQMSSTDTQYF

j_gene: TRBJ2-2
d_gene: TRBD2
v_gene: TRBV7-2
abundance: .
CDR3nt: TGTGCCAGCAGCTTAGTTGGGACTAGCGGGATAACCGGGGAGCTGTTTTTT
CDR3aa: CASSLVGTSGITGELFF

j_gene: TRBJ2-5
d_gene: TRBD2
v_gene: TRBV5-6
abundance: .
CDR3nt: TGTGCCAGCAGCCCATCAGCGGGAGGAGTGGAGACCCAGTACTTC
CDR3aa: CASSPSAGGVETQYF

j_gene: TRBJ2-7
d_gene: TRBD1
v_gene: TRBV4-1
abundance: .
CDR3nt: TGCGCCAGCAGCCAGAGGGACAGAATGGACTACGAGCAGTACTTC
CDR3aa: CASSQRDRMDYEQYF

j_gene: TRBJ2-7
d_gene: .
v_gene: TRBV6-4
abundance: .
CDR3nt: TGTGCCAGAGGGACTTCCTCCTACGAGCAGTACTTC
CDR3aa: CARGTSSYEQYF